Included here is one T cell receptor (beta chain) sequence, with context. Though nominally healthy at sampling, donors likely had unrecorded immune exposures. This sample was taken from a study of cytomegalovirus exposure and HLA in healthy donors. PCR amplification relied on 60 Vbeta primers (plus 13 Jbeta primers). Generated by immunoSEQ multiplex PCR, the TCRdb table keeps only in-frame clones and is missing some. This table has about 100,000 clones, about four fifths appearing once. Germline V gene sequence: CDR1 MDHEN, CDR2 SYDVKM. The CDR3 spans 12 residues. Deletions cut 6 bases from V and 6 bases from J, with 11 bases between.

The chain joins TRBV28 to TRBJ1-1, with a tentative D call TRBD1 (6 bases). The receptor was derived from a female donor in good health and CMV-seropositive. Material for sequencing was PBMCs. The CDR3 here is CASSRRQAEAFF. In DNA, the CDR3 is TGTGCCAGCAGCCGCCGACAGGCTGAAGCTTTCTTT. The whole variable domain, remainder taken from reference TRBV28 and TRBJ1-1, is DVKVTQSSRYLVKRTGEKVFLECVQDMDHENMFWYRQDPGLGLRLIYFSYDVKMKEKGDIPEGYSVSREKKERFSLILESASTNQTSMYLCASSRRQAEAFFGQGTRLTVV.